This T cell receptor (beta chain) was captured by sequencing in a study of CD8 T cells in ankylosing spondylitis. TCRdb re-called the 5' RACE reads through MiXCR, storing one row per CDR3 protein. This sample yields 200,000 to 250,000 distinct CDR3 sequences, of which approximately 30% are seen a single time; around 4.2% belongs to the top ten. This clonotype has at least ten counts. Its antigen remains unidentified. General study results and limits: Characteristic, it appeared, of ankylosing spondylitis blood was a TCR beta motif of roughly 8 highly homologous variants.

Germline lookup yields CDR1 SQVTM and CDR2 ANQGSEA. V gave up 8 bases and J gave up 3 bases; unmatched junction bases: 7. The CDR3 has 13 amino acids. The receptor's source is a male donor with ankylosing spondylitis or in good health (not recorded which). The chain couples TRBV29-1 to TRBJ1-2, with 9 bases identical to TRBD1. The sequencing sample was made of blood, either unsorted or a sorted T cell fraction (not recorded which). The CDR3 bases are TGCAGCACCCGGAGGGACAGGGACTATGGCTACACCTTC. Protein sequence: CSTRRDRDYGYTF. Using reference TRBV29-1 and TRBJ1-2 for the parts outside the CDR3, the full variable domain is SAVISQKPSRDICQRGTSLTIQCQVDSQVTMMFWYRQQPGQSLTLIATANQGSEATYESGFVIDKFPISRPNLTFSTLTVSNMSPEDSSIYLCSTRRDRDYGYTFGSGTRLTVV.